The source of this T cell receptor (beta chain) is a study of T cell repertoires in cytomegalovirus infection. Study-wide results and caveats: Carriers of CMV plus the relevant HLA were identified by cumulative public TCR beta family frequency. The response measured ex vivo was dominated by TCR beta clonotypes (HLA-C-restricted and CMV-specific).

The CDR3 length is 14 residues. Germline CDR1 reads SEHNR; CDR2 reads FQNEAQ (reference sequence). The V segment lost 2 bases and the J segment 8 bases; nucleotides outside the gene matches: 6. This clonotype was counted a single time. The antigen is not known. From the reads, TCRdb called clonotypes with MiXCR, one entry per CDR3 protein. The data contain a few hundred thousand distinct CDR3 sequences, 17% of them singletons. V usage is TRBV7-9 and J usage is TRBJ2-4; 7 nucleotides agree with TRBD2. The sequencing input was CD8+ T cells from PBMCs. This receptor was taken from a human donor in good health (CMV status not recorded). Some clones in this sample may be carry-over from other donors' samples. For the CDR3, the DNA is TGTGCCAGCAGCTTATCTGGGAGGGGTGACATTCAGTACTTC. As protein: CASSLSGRGDIQYF.